This T cell receptor (beta chain) came from a study of blood T cell repertoires in COVID-19. Study information: COVID-19 samples, acute and convalescent, were from the United States, Italy and Spain. The analysed material was cDNA or gDNA that came from T cells, B-cell-depleted T cells, or PBMCs.

In the authors' workflow: Reference gene primers were amplified, and this amplification served to estimate nucleated cell counts. Repertoires were generated with immunoSEQ multiplex PCR, while TCRdb's copy carries only in-frame clones and drops some. Clone size and V and J calls were adopted from that table, with D and trimming inferred from the DNA. The sample yields more than 200,000 clones, just under 90% seen once. This study enrolled people aged about 18 to 100 from roughly 22 US geographic areas. V lost 3 bases, J lost 3 bases, and 4 bases stayed unmatched. CDR1 is SGHVS, CDR2 FNYEAQ, per germline. The CDR3 has 16 residues.

The sample was PBMCs or T cells enriched from blood (not recorded which). This rearrangement joins TRBV7-6 to TRBJ1-4, with 10 bases lining up with TRBD1. The receptor was derived from a woman in her thirties with acute COVID-19. The CDR3 nucleotides read TGTGCCAGCAGCTTCGACAGGGGGCCTTCTAATGAAAAACTGTTTTTT. Translated: CASSFDRGPSNEKLFF. The full variable domain, completed using reference TRBV7-6 and TRBJ1-4, is GAGVSQSPRYKVTKRGQDVALRCDPISGHVSLYWYRQALGQGPEFLTYFNYEAQQDKSGLPNDRFSAERPEGSISTLTIQRTEQRDSAMYRCASSFDRGPSNEKLFFGSGTQLSVL.